The 32 T cell receptor beta chains given below trace back to one sample, sequenced in a study of blood T cell repertoires in COVID-19. This table comes from immunoSEQ multiplex PCR, and its TCRdb copy is limited to in-frame clones, with some not included. The table lists fewer than 450,000 clones, around 90% of them singletons, with about 0.63% in the top ten. Input material: PBMCs or T cells enriched from blood (not recorded which). The receptors come from a man aged 18-30 years who had recovered from COVID-19.

A single count supports this clone. CDR3 residues: CASRNLFSNQPQHF. Here the CDR3 DNA reads TGTGCCAGCAGAAATCTTTTTAGCAATCAGCCCCAGCATTTT. The chain recombines TRBV2 with TRBJ1-5, with D unclear. This CDR3 comprises 14 residues. V lost 6 bases and J 0 bases, leaving 9 bases between the germline ends. The germline gives CDR1 SNHLY, CDR2 FYNNEI.

The rearrangement joins TRBV6-6 to TRBJ2-3; 12 bases fit TRBD2. The CDR3 covers 20 residues. Germline V CDR1 and CDR2: MNHNY, SVGAGI (reference sequence). Germline trimming cut 5 bases from V and 4 bases from J; bases unmatched to any gene: 19. The CDR3 reads CASSLRRLAGDFAAPDTQYF. The CDR3 nucleotides read TGTGCCAGCAGTCTGCGAAGACTAGCGGGAGACTTCGCGGCCCCAGATACGCAGTATTTT.

The chain has TRBV5-1 and TRBJ2-1; the match to TRBD1 covers 7 bases. The germline V gene encodes CDR1 SGHRS and CDR2 YFSETQ. There are 14 residues in the CDR3. J lost 7 bases, V lost 0 bases, and 4 bases had no gene match. The CDR3 loop is CASSLGDSHNEQFF. The DNA of the CDR3 is TGCGCCAGCAGCTTGGGGGACAGCCATAATGAGCAGTTCTTC.

The chain joins TRBV5-5 to TRBJ2-7; perhaps TRBD1 as D (5 bases). This CDR3 is 17 amino acids long. The germline CDR1 and CDR2 sequences are SGHKS and YYEKEE (reference sequence). Trimming took off 2 bases at V and 0 bases at J, with 18 bases between the two ends. The CDR3 loop reads CASSLPLVGPSSYEQYF. CDR3 nucleotides: TGTGCCAGCAGCTTACCTCTCGTGGGGCCGAGCTCCTACGAGCAGTACTTC.

V and J are TRBV27 and TRBJ2-3; D gene ambiguous. Looked up from germline, CDR1 is MNHEY and CDR2 is SMNVEV (reference sequence). V dropped 2 bases and J dropped 2 bases, with 17 bases sitting between them. The CDR3 covers 17 residues. CDR3 in amino acids: CASSLRSPPPSTDTQYF. CDR3 nucleotide sequence: TGTGCCAGCAGTTTAAGAAGCCCGCCTCCCTCCACAGATACGCAGTATTTT.

The chain is built from TRBV11-1 and TRBJ2-5; 7 bases align to TRBD2. This CDR3 is built from 16 residues. Germline V gene data show CDR1 as SGHAT and CDR2 as FQDESV (reference sequence). V lost 2 bases to trimming and J lost 1 base; unmatched junction nucleotides: 7. The CDR3 DNA reads as TGTGCCAGCAGCTTAAACCGACTAGCACCCCAAGAGACCCAGTACTTC. Its protein is CASSLNRLAPQETQYF.

This chain joins TRBV28 and TRBJ2-3, with no clear D. Looked up from germline, CDR1 is MDHEN and CDR2 is SYDVKM. V lost 5 bases to trimming and J lost 3 bases, with 18 bases between them. The length of the CDR3 is 16 residues. For the CDR3, the DNA is TGTGCCAGCAGTCCTAAGTTTCGGGTTGGTACAGATACGCAGTATTTT. Translation: CASSPKFRVGTDTQYF.

The genes are TRBV6-1 and TRBJ1-1, with TRBD1 identical over 11 bases. V lost 2 bases and J lost 0; bases outside the gene matches: 5. This CDR3 contains 17 residues. Germline V gene data show CDR1 as MNHNS and CDR2 as SASEGT. The CDR3 DNA follows: TGTGCCAGCAGTGAACGGACAGGGGGCGTCATGAACACTGAAGCTTTCTTT. Translated: CASSERTGGVMNTEAFF.

This sequence joins TRBV9 and TRBJ1-1; tentatively, D is TRBD1 (5 bases). CDR1 is SGDLS and CDR2 is YYNGEE in the germline V gene. The ends were cut back, 0 bases at V and 5 bases at J, with 14 bases in the middle. The CDR3 sequence is 15 residues long. CDR3 region: CASSVGAGATTEAFF. The DNA for the CDR3 is TGTGCCAGCAGCGTAGGAGCTGGGGCGACAACTGAAGCTTTCTTT.

This clone was counted a few times. The chain has TRBV29-1 and TRBJ1-1; the D gene is possibly TRBD1 (5 bases). The CDR3 loop spans 11 amino acids. The germline CDR1 and CDR2 sequences are SQVTM and ANQGSEA. V was trimmed by 4 bases and J by 3 bases, leaving 6 bases between them. In DNA form, the CDR3 reads TGCAGCGTTGCGGGGGACACTGAAGCTTTCTTT. Its protein is CSVAGDTEAFF.

The chain employs TRBV6-1 and TRBJ1-2, with a possible D match to TRBD1 (6 bases). Between the trimmed V and J ends, which lost 1 base and 3 bases, there was a span of 6 bases. CDR1 is MNHNS and CDR2 is SASEGT in the germline V gene. The CDR3 totals 13 residues. This CDR3 reads CASSEEGDYGYTF. CDR3 nucleotide sequence: TGTGCCAGCAGTGAAGAGGGGGACTATGGCTACACCTTC.

This chain links TRBV6-5 with TRBJ2-1; no clear D gene. Between the trimmed V and J ends, which lost 10 bases and 2 bases, there was a span of 12 bases. The CDR3 is 13 amino acids. CDR1 MNHEY and CDR2 SVGAGI come from the germline V gene. The CDR3, as DNA: TGTGCCACCACCTCAGGCACCTACAATGAGCAGTTCTTC. Amino acids: CATTSGTYNEQFF.

This clone appeared a few times. The chain combines TRBV19 with TRBJ1-3; 8 bases agree with TRBD1. This CDR3 spans 16 amino acids. Trimming cost V 5 bases and J 4 bases; bases outside gene matches: 10. CDR1 is LNHDA and CDR2 is SQIVND in the germline V gene (reference sequence). In nucleotides, the CDR3 is TGTGCCAGTAGTGCGCCCGGGACAGGTGACGGAAACACCATATATTTT. It is translated as CASSAPGTGDGNTIYF.

The V and J genes are TRBV19 and TRBJ2-1; TRBD2 aligns across 11 bases. CDR3 length: 18 amino acids. Germline V CDR1 and CDR2: LNHDA, SQIVND (reference sequence). With 7 bases clipped from V and 5 bases from J, the junction kept 16 bases outside the gene matches. The CDR3 nucleotides are TGTGCCAGTAAGGGGATAGCGGGGGGGCTTAGTGGTGACAATGAGCAGTTCTTC. This codes for CASKGIAGGLSGDNEQFF.

The gene calls are TRBV19 and TRBJ2-7; the D gene is possibly TRBD2 (5 bases). The germline V and J ends were trimmed by 3 bases and 5 bases, with 11 bases remaining between them. The CDR3 sequence is 13 residues long. The germline V gene encodes CDR1 LNHDA and CDR2 SQIVND (reference sequence). The CDR3: CASSISIGDEQYF. The DNA for the CDR3 is TGTGCCAGTAGTATTAGCATCGGGGACGAGCAGTACTTC.

The chain couples TRBV18 to TRBJ1-1; perhaps TRBD1 as D (5 bases). From germline, CDR1 is KGHSH and CDR2 LQKENI. V gave up 6 bases and J gave up 0 bases, with 17 bases separating them. The CDR3 is 16 amino acids. DNA of the CDR3: TGTGCCAGCTCCCCCCCGGTGGGGCCCTTGAACACTGAAGCTTTCTTT. Its protein product is CASSPPVGPLNTEAFF.

The chain combines TRBV20-1 with TRBJ1-4; possibly TRBD1 for D (6 bases). V lost 3 bases, J lost 3 bases, and 20 bases lay in between. Germline CDR1 reads DFQATT; CDR2 reads SNEGSKA (reference sequence). The CDR3 is 17 amino acids. The chain's CDR3 is CSASTGWGKGANEKLFF. The CDR3 DNA follows: TGCAGTGCTAGTACAGGGTGGGGGAAAGGCGCTAATGAAAAACTGTTTTTT.

The chain joins TRBV6-5 to TRBJ2-1, with 7 positions matching TRBD2. V shed 11 bases, J shed 4 bases, and the junction held 11 bases outside the gene matches. The CDR3 extends over 14 amino acids. Germline V gene lookup returns CDR1 MNHEY and CDR2 SVGAGI. CDR3 sequence: CAAGVENWYNEQFF. Written as DNA, the CDR3 is TGTGCCGCGGGAGTGGAGAATTGGTACAATGAGCAGTTCTTC.

V is TRBV7-7 and J is TRBJ2-3; 8 bases map to TRBD2. This CDR3 region has 15 residues. The germline V gene encodes CDR1 SSHAT and CDR2 FNYEAQ (reference sequence). Trimming at V came to 5 bases and at J to 5 bases, leaving 9 bases not matched to a gene. CDR3 coding DNA: TGTGCCAGCAGCCCACGGGGGGGCTCGAGAGATACGCAGTATTTT. This sequence encodes CASSPRGGSRDTQYF.

CDR3 sequence reads: CASSLGDTFNQPQHF. CDR3 sequence (DNA): TGTGCCAGCAGCTTAGGCGACACCTTCAATCAGCCCCAGCATTTT. The chain employs TRBV7-8 and TRBJ1-5; D remains ambiguous. Deletions cut 1 base from V and 3 bases from J, with 10 bases between. The CDR3 sequence is 15 residues long. In germline, CDR1 is SGHVS, CDR2 FQNEAQ.

J is TRBJ2-4 and V is TRBV2; D unclear. Germline lookup yields CDR1 SNHLY and CDR2 FYNNEI. This CDR3 region has 17 residues. V shed 2 bases and J shed 0 bases, with 14 bases lying between them. CDR3: CASSEWSARLAKNIQYF. The CDR3 coding sequence is TGTGCCAGCAGTGAATGGTCGGCAAGACTAGCCAAAAACATTCAGTACTTC.

The chain carries TRBV5-1 and TRBJ1-1; D unresolved. CDR3 length: 13 residues. Per the germline V gene, CDR1 is SGHRS and CDR2 is YFSETQ. Trimming took off 2 bases at V and 4 bases at J, with 9 bases between the two ends. The CDR3 coding sequence is TGCGCCAGCAGCTTTTTCACAAGCACTGAAGCTTTCTTT. Translating gives CASSFFTSTEAFF.

The rearrangement uses TRBV4-1 and TRBJ2-3; 9 bases fit TRBD2. The CDR3 has 16 residues. J was trimmed by 6 bases and V by 0 bases; bases with no gene match: 7. Germline V lookup: CDR1 MGHRA, CDR2 YSYEKL. The CDR3 here is CASSQDRASGDDTQYF. DNA for the CDR3: TGCGCCAGCAGCCAAGACCGGGCTAGCGGGGATGATACGCAGTATTTT.

The chain links TRBV18 to TRBJ2-3, with TRBD1 as a possible D gene (6 bases). CDR1 is KGHSH and CDR2 is LQKENI in the germline V gene. The CDR3 runs to 13 residues. V lost 6 bases to trimming and J lost 6 bases, with 13 bases between them. CDR3 nucleotide sequence: TGTGCCAGCTCTCCAGGACAGAGGGATACGCAGTATTTT. Its protein product is CASSPGQRDTQYF.

The chain employs TRBV7-9 and TRBJ2-2; 8 bases are shared with TRBD1. Losses at the gene ends were 7 bases for V and 6 bases for J; bases not matched to a gene: 7. CDR1 and CDR2 (germline): SEHNR, FQNEAQ (reference sequence). This CDR3 has 14 residues. CDR3 sequence: CASTLTGAAGELFF. The DNA of the CDR3 is TGTGCCAGCACTCTGACAGGGGCGGCCGGGGAGCTGTTTTTT.

This clone was observed a few times. Distinct nucleotide sequences in the sample also encode this CDR3. This sequence joins TRBV29-1 and TRBJ1-1; no clear D gene. V was clipped by 6 bases and J by 4 bases, with 9 bases between them. CDR3 length: 11 residues. Per the germline V gene, CDR1 is SQVTM and CDR2 is ANQGSEA. CDR3 in DNA: TGCAGCGTCGAGGGTCCCACTGAAGCTTTCTTT. This gives the protein CSVEGPTEAFF. The variable domain in full, completed from reference TRBV29-1 and TRBJ1-1, reads SAVISQKPSRDICQRGTSLTIQCQVDSQVTMMFWYRQQPGQSLTLIATANQGSEATYESGFVIDKFPISRPNLTFSTLTVSNMSPEDSSIYLCSVEGPTEAFFGQGTRLTVV.

The V gene is TRBV27, the J gene TRBJ2-1, with a weak D call TRBD2 (5 bases). CDR1 is MNHEY and CDR2 is SMNVEV in the germline V gene (reference sequence). Trimming took off 5 bases at V and 8 bases at J, with 31 bases between the two ends. The CDR3 loop spans 19 amino acids. The CDR3 here is CASSPPLLDWERISHEQFF. The CDR3 DNA reads TGTGCCAGCAGTCCTCCACTACTCGATTGGGAGAGAATTAGCCATGAGCAGTTCTTC.

This clone was seen only a few times. This chain links TRBV27 with TRBJ2-5; a weak D match, TRBD2 (5 bases). Per the germline V gene, CDR1 is MNHEY and CDR2 is SMNVEV (reference sequence). Trimming cost V 5 bases and J 1 base, with 17 bases left between them. The CDR3 consists of 16 residues. CDR3 DNA sequence: TGTGCCAGCAGTCACTTTGGGAGTGGGCGCCAAGAGACCCAGTACTTC. This encodes CASSHFGSGRQETQYF.

The chain couples TRBV7-3 to TRBJ2-1; 15 nucleotides line up with TRBD2. CDR3 length: 16 amino acids. The germline V gene has CDR1 SGHTA and CDR2 FQGTGA. Losses at the gene ends were 4 bases for V and 9 bases for J; bases not matched to a gene: 7. The CDR3 DNA reads TGTGCCAGCAGCTCTCCCCCGGGACTAGCGGGAGGTGAGCAGTTCTTC. Amino acids: CASSSPPGLAGGEQFF.

The chain recombines TRBV3-1 (or the pseudogene TRBV3-2) with TRBJ1-1; perhaps TRBD1 as D (6 bases). Germline CDR1 is LGHDT and CDR2 is YNNKEL (reference sequence). Trimming stripped 2 bases from V and 2 bases from J, with 9 bases between. This CDR3 has 14 residues. The CDR3 reads CASSQSRGNTEAFF. The DNA for the CDR3 is TGTGCCAGCAGCCAAAGCAGGGGAAACACTGAAGCTTTCTTT.

This chain links TRBV11-3 with TRBJ2-1; D might be TRBD2 (5 bases). The CDR3 totals 13 residues. The V and J ends lost 5 bases and 6 bases respectively, with 11 bases between them. Germline loops: CDR1 SGHNT, CDR2 YENEEA. As DNA, the CDR3 is TGTGCCAGCAGCGGGAGCAGATTCAATGAGCAGTTCTTC. Protein sequence: CASSGSRFNEQFF. The full variable domain, rest sourced from reference TRBV11-3 and TRBJ2-1, is EAGVVQSPRYKIIEKKQPVAFWCNPISGHNTLYWYLQNLGQGPELLIRYENEEAVDDSQLPKDRFSAERLKGVDSTLKIQPAELGDSAVYLCASSGSRFNEQFFGPGTRLTVL.

The chain links TRBV7-8 to TRBJ1-2, with 7 bases lining up with TRBD1. Trimming cost V 2 bases and J 8 bases; bases outside gene matches: 8. This CDR3 has 14 residues. The germline V gene encodes CDR1 SGHVS and CDR2 FQNEAQ. CDR3 residues: CASSLRQGMGGYTF. CDR3 coding DNA: TGTGCCAGCAGCTTACGACAGGGCATGGGGGGCTACACCTTC.